These 23 T cell receptor beta chains came from one sample sequenced in a study of cytomegalovirus exposure and HLA in healthy donors. 13 Jbeta primers and 60 Vbeta primers were used for the PCR. Using immunoSEQ multiplex PCR, the repertoire was profiled, and TCRdb retains in-frame clones only, with some absent. Among roughly 120,000 clones, 60% to 85% were seen once, and the ten largest hold around 5.2%. Sequenced input: PBMCs. These receptors all come from a man aged 50 or older in good health and CMV-seropositive.

This clone turned up a few times. The chain is built from TRBV7-2 and TRBJ2-2; the match to TRBD2 covers 8 bases. The CDR3 contains 14 residues. In germline, CDR1 is SGHTA, CDR2 FQGNSA. The V segment lost 11 bases and the J segment 5 bases; nucleotides outside the gene matches: 10. The DNA of the CDR3 is TGTGCCGGCTCAGCGGGAGTAAGGACCGGGGAGCTGTTTTTT. Protein sequence: CAGSAGVRTGELFF.

This chain joins TRBV6-5 and TRBJ2-5; 11 bases fit TRBD2. The CDR3 totals 15 residues. Germline V gives CDR1 MNHEY, CDR2 SVGAGI. V was pared by 6 bases and J by 4 bases, with 7 bases of the junction left unmatched. For the CDR3, the DNA is TGTGCCAGCAGGTTAGCGGGAGGGCCACGAGAGACCCAGTACTTC. Translating gives CASRLAGGPRETQYF.

The J gene is TRBJ2-3, the V gene TRBV5-8; 7 bases fit TRBD2. The CDR3 runs 16 residues. The V segment lost 1 base and the J segment 0 bases; nucleotides outside the gene matches: 5. Germline CDR1 SGHTS, CDR2 YDEGEE. CDR3 DNA sequence: TGTGCCAGCAGCTTGTATAGCGGGCCTAGCACAGATACGCAGTATTTT. This codes for CASSLYSGPSTDTQYF.

The chain carries TRBV10-2 and TRBJ2-5; 7 bases match TRBD1. This CDR3 is 14 amino acids long. Germline CDR1 reads WSHSY; CDR2 reads SAAADI. V shed 5 bases and J 1 base; nucleotides not matched to a gene: 4. CDR3 in amino acids: CASSRTGLQETQYF. In DNA, the CDR3 is TGCGCCAGCAGTCGGACAGGACTCCAAGAGACCCAGTACTTC.

On this clone itself: One end of the junction varies from germline; a read error may be responsible. This specimen includes other DNA sequences encoding the same CDR3. The rearrangement links TRBV2 to TRBJ2-7, with D maybe TRBD2 (6 bases). This CDR3 has 14 residues. Per germline, CDR1 SNHLY and CDR2 FYNNEI. The CDR3 is CASSEAAGGDEQYF. CDR3 bases: TGCGCCAGCAGTGAAGCCGCCGGGGGTGACGAGCAGTACTTC.

This chain links TRBV14 with TRBJ1-1, with a tentative D call TRBD1 (5 bases). CDR1 is SGHDN and CDR2 is FVKESK in the germline V gene. The CDR3 sequence is 13 residues long. V dropped 0 bases and J dropped 11 bases, with 13 bases sitting between them. The CDR3 spells CASSQETGRWAFF. The CDR3, as DNA: TGTGCCAGCAGCCAAGAAACAGGTCGATGGGCTTTCTTT. Using reference TRBV14 and TRBJ1-1 for the parts outside the CDR3, the full variable domain is EAGVTQFPSHSVIEKGQTVTLRCDPISGHDNLYWYRRVMGKEIKFLLHFVKESKQDESGMPNNRFLAERTGGTYSTLKVQPAELEDSGVYFCASSQETGRWAFFGQGTRLTVV.

This chain links TRBV19 with TRBJ2-3; 7 positions agree with TRBD1. Germline V CDR1 and CDR2: LNHDA, SQIVND (reference sequence). J lost 5 bases, V lost 6 bases, and 8 bases had no gene match. The CDR3 runs to 14 residues. The chain's CDR3 is CASSDRAMGDTQYF. The CDR3 region has the DNA TGTGCCAGTAGCGACAGGGCAATGGGAGATACGCAGTATTTT.

The genes are TRBV5-1 and TRBJ2-7; 7 bases agree with TRBD1. The CDR3 runs 16 residues. Germline CDR1 is SGHRS and CDR2 is YFSETQ. The V segment lost 2 bases and the J segment 1 base; nucleotides outside the gene matches: 9. CDR3 bases: TGCGCCAGCAGCTTTAGGACAGGAACCGGATCCTACGAGCAGTACTTC. It translates to CASSFRTGTGSYEQYF. Using reference TRBV5-1 and TRBJ2-7 for the parts outside the CDR3, the full variable domain is KAGVTQTPRYLIKTRGQQVTLSCSPISGHRSVSWYQQTPGQGLQFLFEYFSETQRNKGNFPGRFSGRQFSNSRSEMNVSTLELGDSALYLCASSFRTGTGSYEQYFGPGTRLTVT.

This chain uses TRBV7-6 with TRBJ2-7; 9 positions agree with TRBD2. The CDR3 runs 14 residues. After removal of 8 bases from V and 6 bases from J, the junction contained 11 bases not matched to a gene. Germline V CDR1 and CDR2: SGHVS, FNYEAQ. The CDR3 region is CASSKDTSGFEQYF. The CDR3 DNA reads as TGTGCCAGCTCGAAGGACACTAGCGGGTTCGAGCAGTACTTC.

The V call is TRBV30, the J call TRBJ1-5; no firm D call. This CDR3 spans 14 amino acids. Germline V gene sequence: CDR1 GTSNPN, CDR2 SVGIG (reference sequence). Between the trimmed V and J ends, which lost 0 bases and 2 bases, there was a span of 8 bases. CDR3 sequence: CAWSVGTGNQPQHF. In DNA, the CDR3 is TGTGCCTGGAGTGTGGGCACGGGCAATCAGCCCCAGCATTTT.

J is TRBJ2-7 and V is TRBV10-1; D call uncertain. V was shortened by 4 bases and J by 5 bases, with 12 bases between the two germline ends. The CDR3 runs to 13 residues. Germline CDR1 is WNHNN and CDR2 is SYGVQD (reference sequence). The CDR3 bases are TGCGCCAGCAGTGTTCCGGGTGGCCACGAGCAGTACTTC. Amino acid sequence: CASSVPGGHEQYF.

This clone showed up just a few times. The chain couples TRBV6-4 to TRBJ2-3; perhaps TRBD1 as D (5 bases). The germline V gene has CDR1 MRHNA and CDR2 SNTAGT. V lost 5 bases and J lost 0, with 6 bases in between. The CDR3 runs to 13 residues. The CDR3 sequence: CASSSGSTDTQYF. For the CDR3, the DNA is TGTGCCAGCAGTTCAGGGAGCACAGATACGCAGTATTTT.

In this sample, this clone turned up a few times. The DNA for the CDR3 is TGTGCCAGCTCTTTAGGAGGTCAGGTCTACACTGAAGCTTTCTTT. It specifies CASSLGGQVYTEAFF. The chain couples TRBV6-6 to TRBJ1-1; no firm D call. The CDR3 runs 15 residues. Trimming left V 8 bases short and J 3 bases short, with 19 bases between. Per germline, CDR1 MNHNY and CDR2 SVGAGI (reference sequence).

This clone has more than one count but fewer than ten. This sequence joins TRBV6-5 and TRBJ1-2, with 7 bases matching TRBD1. The CDR3 has 15 residues. J lost 6 bases, V lost 2 bases, and 9 bases had no gene match. Germline-derived CDR1 and CDR2 are MNHEY and SVGAGI. CDR3 sequence reads: CASSYGQGDYDGYTF. The CDR3 coding sequence is TGTGCCAGCAGTTACGGGCAGGGGGATTACGATGGCTACACCTTC.

This clone was picked up one time. The rearrangement links TRBV6-1 to TRBJ1-2; 9 bases are shared with TRBD1. Germline V gene lookup returns CDR1 MNHNS and CDR2 SASEGT. This CDR3 comprises 15 residues. V trimming: 6 bases; J trimming: 2 bases; junction bases outside the gene matches: 7. CDR3 DNA sequence: TGTGCCAGCAGACCGGGACAGGGAGGGAACTATGGCTACACCTTC. As protein: CASRPGQGGNYGYTF.

The chain carries TRBV7-2 and TRBJ2-7, with D tentatively TRBD1 (5 bases). Trimming shortened V by 2 bases and J by 7 bases, and 21 bases separated the two germline ends. The CDR3 contains 16 residues. CDR1 is SGHTA, CDR2 FQGNSA, per germline. In DNA, the CDR3 is TGTGCCAGCAGCTTAAATCGCCGAAGGGGCGAATGGGAGCAGTACTTC. Translating it yields CASSLNRRRGEWEQYF.

The chain couples TRBV11-2 to TRBJ1-6; 8 bases line up with TRBD1. CDR1 and CDR2 from the germline V gene are SGHAT and FQNNGV. CDR3 length equals 15 residues. J was trimmed by 7 bases and V by 5 bases; bases with no gene match: 7. The DNA of the CDR3 is TGTGCCAGCAGCGCCCTGGGACAGGAAAATTCACCCCTCCACTTT. Residues: CASSALGQENSPLHF.

This chain uses TRBV5-1 with TRBJ2-5; 10 positions match TRBD2. The V gene end was trimmed by 4 bases and the J gene end by 5 bases; junction bases not matched to a gene: 8. This CDR3 comprises 15 residues. Germline V CDR1 and CDR2: SGHRS, YFSETQ. The CDR3 region is CASSGNSGGSETQYF. The CDR3 nucleotides are TGCGCCAGCAGCGGGAATAGCGGGGGGTCTGAGACCCAGTACTTC.

This clone was found a few times. This sequence joins TRBV5-1 and TRBJ1-1, with 8 positions matching TRBD1. Germline-derived CDR1 and CDR2 are SGHRS and YFSETQ. The CDR3 is 15 residues long. The V and J ends lost 1 base and 3 bases, in that order; junction bases with no gene match: 5. This chain's CDR3 is CASSLQGAWDTEAFF. The DNA for the CDR3 is TGCGCCAGCAGCTTGCAGGGGGCGTGGGACACTGAAGCTTTCTTT.

This sequence joins TRBV10-2 and TRBJ2-7; the match to TRBD1 covers 9 bases. The CDR3 is 14 residues long. The junction had 6 bases not matched to a gene; V was cut back by 6 bases and J by 3 bases. Germline CDR1 and CDR2: WSHSY and SAAADI. The CDR3, as DNA: TGCGCCAGCAGCTCAAAGACAGGGGGCTACGAGCAGTACTTC. Its translation: CASSSKTGGYEQYF.

This chain uses TRBV7-2 with TRBJ1-1; D uncertain. V was pared by 5 bases and J by 6 bases, with 13 bases between. Germline V gene data show CDR1 as SGHTA and CDR2 as FQGNSA. CDR3 length: 13 residues. The CDR3 DNA reads TGTGCCAGCAGCGCGGAGGTCTGGTCTGAAGCTTTCTTT. The encoded protein is CASSAEVWSEAFF.

The chain is built from TRBV27 and TRBJ1-5; D remains ambiguous. CDR1 and CDR2 from the germline V gene are MNHEY and SMNVEV (reference sequence). The CDR3 has 13 amino acids. The V and J ends lost 5 bases and 6 bases respectively, with 11 bases between them. The CDR3 spells CASSRAEAQPQHF. The DNA of the CDR3 is TGTGCCAGCAGTCGGGCGGAGGCTCAGCCCCAGCATTTT.

This rearrangement joins TRBV30 to TRBJ1-1, with 8 bases that match TRBD1. The length of the CDR3 is 13 residues. The germline gives CDR1 GTSNPN, CDR2 SVGIG (reference sequence). In DNA, the CDR3 is TGTGTCCTAGGACAGGGAGTCGGAACTGAAGCTTTCTTT. Its translation: CVLGQGVGTEAFF.